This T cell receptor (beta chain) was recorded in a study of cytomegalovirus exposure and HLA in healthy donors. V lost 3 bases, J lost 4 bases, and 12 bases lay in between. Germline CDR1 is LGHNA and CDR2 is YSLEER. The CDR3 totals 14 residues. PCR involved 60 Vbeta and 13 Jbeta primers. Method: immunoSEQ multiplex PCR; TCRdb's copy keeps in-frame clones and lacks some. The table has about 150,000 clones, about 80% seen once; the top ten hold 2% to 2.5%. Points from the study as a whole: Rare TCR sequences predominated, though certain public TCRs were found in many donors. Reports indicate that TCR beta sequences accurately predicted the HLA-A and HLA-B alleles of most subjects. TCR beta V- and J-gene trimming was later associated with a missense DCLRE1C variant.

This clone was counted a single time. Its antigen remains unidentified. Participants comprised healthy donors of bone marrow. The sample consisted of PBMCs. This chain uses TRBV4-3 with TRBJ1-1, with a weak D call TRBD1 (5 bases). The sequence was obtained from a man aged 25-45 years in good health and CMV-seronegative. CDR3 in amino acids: CASSQGQGATEAFF. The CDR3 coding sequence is TGCGCCAGCAGCCAGGGCCAGGGCGCCACTGAAGCTTTCTTT.